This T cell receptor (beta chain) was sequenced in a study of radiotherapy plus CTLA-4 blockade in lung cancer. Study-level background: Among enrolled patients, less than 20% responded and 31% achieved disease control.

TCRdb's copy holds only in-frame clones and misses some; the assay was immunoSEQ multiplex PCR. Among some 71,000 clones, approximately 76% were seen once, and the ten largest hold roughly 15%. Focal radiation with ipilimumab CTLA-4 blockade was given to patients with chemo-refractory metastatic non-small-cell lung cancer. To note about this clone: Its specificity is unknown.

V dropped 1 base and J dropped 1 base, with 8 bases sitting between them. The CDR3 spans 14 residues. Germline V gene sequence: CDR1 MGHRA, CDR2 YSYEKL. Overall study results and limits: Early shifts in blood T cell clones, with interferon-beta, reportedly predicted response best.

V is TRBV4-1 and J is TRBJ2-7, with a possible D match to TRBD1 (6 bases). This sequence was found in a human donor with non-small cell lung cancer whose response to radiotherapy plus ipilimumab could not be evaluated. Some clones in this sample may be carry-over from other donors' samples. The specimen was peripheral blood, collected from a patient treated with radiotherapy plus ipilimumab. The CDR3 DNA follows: TGCGCCAGCAGCCAAGCAGGACAGTCCTACGAGCAGTACTTC. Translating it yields CASSQAGQSYEQYF.